The rows below give T cell receptor beta chains drawn from one sample of a study of T cells in Graves' hyperthyroidism and ophthalmopathy. TCRdb analysed the multiplex PCR reads with MiXCR anew, one entry per CDR3 protein. The repertoire consists of under 400,000 distinct CDR3 sequences, with about 18% occurring once and the leading ten covering around 54%. The source material was blood. The receptors were gathered from a woman aged 50 to 60 with Graves' hyperthyroidism. Each CDR3 is given with its conserved first and last residue. Fields, in order: J gene, D gene, V gene, clone size, CDR3 protein, CDR3 DNA. The D gene is left open where the match is weak. Clone size appears in some rows only: once, few, many, or a class for an expanded clone.

J gene: TRBJ1-2
D gene: -
V gene: TRBV27
clone size: few
CDR3 protein: CASSPRDYYGYTF
CDR3 DNA: TGTGCCAGCAGTCCTCGGGATTACTATGGCTACACCTTC

J gene: TRBJ1-2
D gene: -
V gene: TRBV29-1
clone size: -
CDR3 protein: CSVDTEGTSGQNYGYTF
CDR3 DNA: TGCAGCGTCGACACGGAAGGGACATCCGGCCAGAACTATGGCTACACCTTC

J gene: TRBJ1-2
D gene: TRBD1
V gene: TRBV2
clone size: -
CDR3 protein: CASSDPGTVGYTF
CDR3 DNA: TGTGCCAGCAGTGACCCCGGGACAGTCGGCTACACCTTC

J gene: TRBJ2-6
D gene: TRBD1
V gene: TRBV28
clone size: many
CDR3 protein: CASRGTGGKESGANVLTF
CDR3 DNA: TGTGCCAGCAGAGGGACAGGGGGCAAGGAATCTGGGGCCAACGTCCTGACTTTC

J gene: TRBJ2-5
D gene: -
V gene: TRBV3-1
clone size: many
CDR3 protein: CASSPYRATQETQYF
CDR3 DNA: TGTGCCAGCAGCCCGTACAGGGCCACCCAAGAGACCCAGTACTTC

J gene: TRBJ2-5
D gene: TRBD2
V gene: TRBV4-1
clone size: few
CDR3 protein: CASSQGPGLAGVETQYF
CDR3 DNA: TGCGCCAGCAGCCAGGGACCGGGACTAGCGGGGGTAGAGACCCAGTACTTC

J gene: TRBJ2-7
D gene: -
V gene: TRBV6-1
clone size: many
CDR3 protein: CASSGDSYEQYF
CDR3 DNA: TGTGCCAGCAGCGGAGACTCCTACGAGCAGTACTTC

J gene: TRBJ1-4
D gene: -
V gene: TRBV7-3
clone size: few
CDR3 protein: CASSSDPGQRTTNEKLFF
CDR3 DNA: TGTGCCAGCAGCTCCGATCCCGGACAGAGAACAACTAATGAAAAACTGTTTTTT

J gene: TRBJ2-2
D gene: -
V gene: TRBV18
clone size: few
CDR3 protein: CASSPQGTGSTGELFF
CDR3 DNA: TGTGCCAGCTCACCTCAGGGGACGGGTAGCACCGGGGAGCTGTTTTTT

J gene: TRBJ2-3
D gene: -
V gene: TRBV7-2
clone size: many
CDR3 protein: CASSLARGTTDTQYF
CDR3 DNA: TGTGCCAGCAGCTTAGCTAGGGGCACCACAGATACGCAGTATTTT

J gene: TRBJ1-1
D gene: TRBD1
V gene: TRBV18
clone size: -
CDR3 protein: CASSPIGTGGGTEAFF
CDR3 DNA: TGTGCCAGCTCACCAATAGGGACAGGGGGTGGAACTGAAGCTTTCTTT

J gene: TRBJ1-1
D gene: -
V gene: TRBV3-1
clone size: many
CDR3 protein: CASSQDTAVGKAFF
CDR3 DNA: TGTGCCAGCAGCCAAGATACAGCGGTGGGAAAAGCTTTCTTT

J gene: TRBJ1-1
D gene: -
V gene: TRBV11-2
clone size: many
CDR3 protein: CASSSNTEAFF
CDR3 DNA: TGTGCCAGCAGTTCGAACACTGAAGCTTTCTTT

J gene: TRBJ2-7
D gene: -
V gene: TRBV20-1
clone size: -
CDR3 protein: CSASPGGGITYEQYF
CDR3 DNA: TGCAGTGCCAGCCCCGGCGGTGGGATCACCTACGAGCAGTACTTC

J gene: TRBJ2-5
D gene: -
V gene: TRBV6-1
clone size: few
CDR3 protein: CASSGSPLRQDQETQYF
CDR3 DNA: TGTGCCAGCAGCGGCTCCCCCCTCAGACAGGACCAAGAGACCCAGTACTTC

J gene: TRBJ2-5
D gene: TRBD1
V gene: TRBV20-1
clone size: many
CDR3 protein: CSASNRGREETQYF
CDR3 DNA: TGCAGTGCTAGCAACAGGGGGCGAGAGGAGACCCAGTACTTC

J gene: TRBJ1-1
D gene: TRBD1
V gene: TRBV27
clone size: many
CDR3 protein: CASSLSGTVNTEAFF
CDR3 DNA: TGTGCCAGCAGTTTATCGGGGACAGTAAACACTGAAGCTTTCTTT

J gene: TRBJ2-3
D gene: -
V gene: TRBV6-1
clone size: -
CDR3 protein: CASGVAGHGTQYF
CDR3 DNA: TGTGCCAGCGGGGTAGCCGGACACGGTACGCAGTATTTT

J gene: TRBJ2-5
D gene: -
V gene: TRBV28
clone size: many
CDR3 protein: CASRTDKGGETQYF
CDR3 DNA: TGTGCCAGCAGGACGGACAAGGGCGGGGAGACCCAGTACTTC

J gene: TRBJ2-3
D gene: -
V gene: TRBV4-2
clone size: -
CDR3 protein: CASSQGNGPRADTQYF
CDR3 DNA: TGTGCCAGCAGCCAAGGGAACGGCCCACGGGCAGATACGCAGTATTTT

J gene: TRBJ1-4
D gene: -
V gene: TRBV4-1
clone size: -
CDR3 protein: CASSHYIKGTNEKLFF
CDR3 DNA: TGCGCCAGCAGCCACTACATTAAAGGGACTAATGAAAAACTGTTTTTT

J gene: TRBJ1-4
D gene: -
V gene: TRBV6-5
clone size: -
CDR3 protein: CASSYQGREKLFF
CDR3 DNA: TGTGCCAGCAGTTACCAGGGACGGGAAAAACTGTTTTTT

J gene: TRBJ1-1
D gene: -
V gene: TRBV28
clone size: many
CDR3 protein: CASSYEREAFF
CDR3 DNA: TGTGCCAGCAGTTATGAGCGGGAAGCTTTCTTT

J gene: TRBJ1-1
D gene: -
V gene: TRBV11-2
clone size: few
CDR3 protein: CASSLKRNAEAFF
CDR3 DNA: TGTGCCAGCAGCCTCAAAAGAAACGCTGAAGCTTTCTTT

J gene: TRBJ2-1
D gene: -
V gene: TRBV5-6
clone size: few
CDR3 protein: CASSPGDSLEQFF
CDR3 DNA: TGTGCCAGCTCACCGGGGGATAGCCTCGAGCAGTTCTTC

J gene: TRBJ2-1
D gene: TRBD2
V gene: TRBV20-1
clone size: -
CDR3 protein: CSATPPGLAGVNEQFF
CDR3 DNA: TGCAGTGCTACCCCCCCGGGACTAGCGGGAGTCAATGAGCAGTTCTTC

J gene: TRBJ2-3
D gene: -
V gene: TRBV24-1
clone size: few
CDR3 protein: CATSDLQGTTDTQYF
CDR3 DNA: TGTGCCACCAGTGATTTGCAAGGGACCACAGATACGCAGTATTTT

J gene: TRBJ2-3
D gene: TRBD2
V gene: TRBV20-1
clone size: -
CDR3 protein: CSAREGRESDTQYF
CDR3 DNA: TGCAGTGCTAGAGAGGGGAGGGAGTCAGATACGCAGTATTTT

J gene: TRBJ2-2
D gene: -
V gene: TRBV30
clone size: -
CDR3 protein: CAWSLWISGELFF
CDR3 DNA: TGTGCCTGGAGTCTTTGGATTTCCGGGGAGCTGTTTTTT

J gene: TRBJ2-5
D gene: TRBD2
V gene: TRBV6-5
clone size: many
CDR3 protein: CASSYDGRQTQYF
CDR3 DNA: TGTGCCAGCAGTTACGACGGGAGGCAGACCCAGTACTTC

J gene: TRBJ1-1
D gene: TRBD1
V gene: TRBV6-1
clone size: -
CDR3 protein: CASSRSGTGATVAFF
CDR3 DNA: TGTGCCAGCAGTCGATCCGGGACAGGGGCCACTGTAGCTTTCTTT

J gene: TRBJ2-6
D gene: TRBD1
V gene: TRBV7-9
clone size: few
CDR3 protein: CAGQGAGANVLTF
CDR3 DNA: TGTGCCGGACAGGGGGCCGGGGCCAACGTCCTGACTTTC

J gene: TRBJ1-5
D gene: TRBD1
V gene: TRBV7-2
clone size: -
CDR3 protein: CASSWSGQGNQPQHF
CDR3 DNA: TGTGCCAGCAGCTGGTCGGGACAGGGCAATCAGCCCCAGCATTTT

J gene: TRBJ2-1
D gene: -
V gene: TRBV19
clone size: -
CDR3 protein: CASTGDPYNEQFF
CDR3 DNA: TGTGCCAGTACAGGGGACCCTTACAATGAGCAGTTCTTC

J gene: TRBJ2-1
D gene: TRBD1
V gene: TRBV3-1
clone size: -
CDR3 protein: CASSQENLPGQGINEQFF
CDR3 DNA: TGTGCCAGCAGCCAAGAAAATCTTCCTGGACAGGGCATCAATGAGCAGTTCTTC

J gene: TRBJ2-1
D gene: -
V gene: TRBV7-3
clone size: few
CDR3 protein: CASSSGLLNYNEQFF
CDR3 DNA: TGTGCCAGCAGCTCCGGACTGTTAAACTACAATGAGCAGTTCTTC

J gene: TRBJ2-1
D gene: -
V gene: TRBV5-6
clone size: many
CDR3 protein: CASSLAGFSNNEQFF
CDR3 DNA: TGTGCCAGCAGCTTGGCGGGGTTTTCTAACAATGAGCAGTTCTTC

J gene: TRBJ2-2
D gene: -
V gene: TRBV27
clone size: -
CDR3 protein: CASSASDTGELFF
CDR3 DNA: TGTGCCAGCAGTGCCAGTGACACCGGGGAGCTGTTTTTT

J gene: TRBJ1-1
D gene: -
V gene: TRBV28
clone size: many
CDR3 protein: CASSLEIGEAFF
CDR3 DNA: TGTGCCAGCAGTTTGGAAATTGGGGAAGCTTTCTTT

J gene: TRBJ1-3
D gene: -
V gene: TRBV5-1
clone size: few
CDR3 protein: CASSLGVPSSYTIYF
CDR3 DNA: TGCGCCAGCAGCTTGGGGGTGCCTTCCAGCTACACCATATATTTT

J gene: TRBJ1-3
D gene: -
V gene: TRBV5-8
clone size: few
CDR3 protein: CASSLTGAGNTIYF
CDR3 DNA: TGTGCCAGCAGCTTGACTGGGGCTGGAAACACCATATATTTT